These 23 T cell receptor beta chains were sequenced from one sample in a study of blood T cell repertoires in COVID-19. TCRdb keeps only in-frame clones here, not all; method: immunoSEQ multiplex PCR. The sample lists under 200,000 clones, around four fifths occurring once. The source material was PBMCs or T cells enriched from blood (not recorded which). The source of these receptors is a woman in her 50s who had recovered from COVID-19.

This clone was seen a few times. This chain connects TRBV2 to TRBJ1-2; D gene uncertain. The CDR3 spans 14 residues. Germline lookup yields CDR1 SNHLY and CDR2 FYNNEI. Trimming removed 6 bases from V and 8 bases from J, with 19 bases in between. DNA for the CDR3: TGTGCCAGCAGCCGTCCCCCCAATAGGAGCGGCTACACCTTC. This gives the protein CASSRPPNRSGYTF.

This clone showed up just a few times. The chain carries TRBV6-5 and TRBJ2-7, with 11 positions matching TRBD2. The CDR3 sequence is 13 residues long. V was clipped by 6 bases and J by 5 bases; unmatched bases: 3. The germline gives CDR1 MNHEY, CDR2 SVGAGI. In DNA, the CDR3 is TGTGCCAGCAGGACTAGCGGGACAGACGAGCAGTACGTC. It codes for CASRTSGTDEQYV.

The V gene is TRBV29-1, the J gene TRBJ1-2, with 7 bases lining up with TRBD1. The germline gives CDR1 SQVTM, CDR2 ANQGSEA. V was pared by 8 bases and J by 2 bases, with 5 bases of the junction left unmatched. The CDR3 has 12 amino acids. The CDR3 nucleotides read TGCAGCATCCGACAGGGAAACTATGGCTACACCTTC. Amino acid sequence: CSIRQGNYGYTF.

V usage is TRBV5-4 and J usage is TRBJ1-2; D not resolved. In germline, CDR1 is SGHNT, CDR2 YYREEE (reference sequence). V lost 5 bases to trimming and J lost 4 bases, with 24 bases between them. This CDR3 is built from 17 residues. In DNA, the CDR3 is TGTGCCAGCAGATCTTGGGGAGGCGGAGCGGGCCCCTATGGCTACACCTTC. Protein sequence: CASRSWGGGAGPYGYTF.

The V call is TRBV5-1, the J call TRBJ2-5; 12 bases are a match to TRBD1. Germline V lookup: CDR1 SGHRS, CDR2 YFSETQ. V lost 4 bases to trimming and J lost 4 bases; unmatched junction nucleotides: 8. This CDR3 comprises 16 residues. CDR3 protein: CASSLSGQGAVETQYF. In nucleotides, the CDR3 is TGCGCCAGCAGCCTGTCGGGACAGGGGGCGGTAGAGACCCAGTACTTC.

J is TRBJ2-2 and V is TRBV11-3; the match to TRBD1 covers 9 bases. Germline CDR1 reads SGHNT; CDR2 reads YENEEA. V was pared by 8 bases and J by 4 bases, with 17 bases of the junction left unmatched. The CDR3 contains 18 residues. DNA for the CDR3: TGTGCCAGCGAGGGGACAGGGACAAATACCAAGGCCACCGGGGAGCTGTTTTTT. This codes for CASEGTGTNTKATGELFF.

The chain uses TRBV12-3 or TRBV12-4 and TRBJ1-1; D is perhaps TRBD1 (5 bases). Trimming left V 4 bases short and J 11 bases short, with 17 bases between. The length of the CDR3 is 13 residues. CDR3: CASSSRDGGLAFF. The CDR3 nucleotides read TGTGCCAGCAGTTCCCGGGACGGGGGTCTCGCTTTCTTT.

V and J are TRBV6-5 and TRBJ2-6; maybe TRBD2 (5 bases). V lost 5 bases to trimming and J lost 4 bases, with 12 bases between them. The CDR3 loop spans 15 amino acids. Looked up from germline, CDR1 is MNHEY and CDR2 is SVGAGI. CDR3 loop: CASSPSPVGANVLTF. As DNA, the CDR3 is TGTGCCAGCAGTCCTAGCCCAGTCGGGGCCAACGTCCTGACTTTC.

V is TRBV7-9 and J is TRBJ2-3; 7 nucleotides line up with TRBD2. The CDR3 is 14 residues long. After removal of 9 bases from V and 0 bases from J, the junction contained 6 bases not matched to a gene. CDR1 SEHNR and CDR2 FQNEAQ come from the germline V gene (reference sequence). CDR3 loop: CASVWGGSTDTQYF. The CDR3 nucleotides read TGTGCCAGTGTTTGGGGGGGGAGCACAGATACGCAGTATTTT.

The chain couples TRBV2 to TRBJ2-6, with 7 bases identical to TRBD1. The CDR3 has 13 amino acids. With V trimmed by 4 bases and J by 18 bases, 12 bases remained unmatched. Germline lookup yields CDR1 SNHLY and CDR2 FYNNEI. The CDR3 loop is CASSGDSGQLPTF. Written as DNA, the CDR3 is TGTGCCAGCAGTGGCGATTCGGGACAGCTGCCGACTTTC.

The V and J genes are TRBV5-1 and TRBJ2-3, with a tentative D call TRBD1 (6 bases). There are 15 residues in the CDR3. CDR1 and CDR2 from the germline V gene are SGHRS and YFSETQ. V was pared by 3 bases and J by 2 bases, with 13 bases between. CDR3 region: CASSSNGQTTDTQYF. The CDR3 DNA is TGCGCCAGCAGCTCAAATGGACAGACCACAGATACGCAGTATTTT.

The J gene is TRBJ1-1, the V gene TRBV28; D ambiguous. The germline CDR1 and CDR2 sequences are MDHEN and SYDVKM. This CDR3 comprises 11 residues. The germline V and J ends were trimmed by 5 bases and 7 bases, with 8 bases remaining between them. The CDR3 here is CASSLSLEAFF. The CDR3 region has the DNA TGTGCCAGCAGTCTCAGTCTTGAAGCTTTCTTT.

The J gene is TRBJ1-2, the V gene TRBV27; 9 positions agree with TRBD1. CDR1 and CDR2 from the germline V gene are MNHEY and SMNVEV (reference sequence). V gave up 5 bases and J gave up 4 bases; unmatched junction bases: 11. The CDR3 is 16 residues long. As DNA, the CDR3 is TGTGCCAGCAGTCCCCAGGACAGGGGTTTGAGCTATGGCTACACCTTC. The encoded protein is CASSPQDRGLSYGYTF.

The genes are TRBV10-3 and TRBJ1-4, with D possibly matching TRBD1 (5 bases). The CDR3 runs to 14 residues. V shed 4 bases and J shed 5 bases, with 11 bases lying between them. Looked up from germline, CDR1 is ENHRY and CDR2 is SYGVKD. The DNA for the CDR3 is TGTGCCATCAGTGCGGGACTCTCGAATGAAAAACTGTTTTTT. Its translation is CAISAGLSNEKLFF.

This chain uses TRBV27 with TRBJ1-2, with a weak D call TRBD1 (6 bases). Trimming cost V 4 bases and J 0 bases, with 12 bases left between them. This CDR3 has 15 residues. Per the germline V gene, CDR1 is MNHEY and CDR2 is SMNVEV (reference sequence). In nucleotides, the CDR3 is TGTGCCAGCAGTTCCCCCGCAGGGGCTAACTATGGCTACACCTTC. Translated: CASSSPAGANYGYTF.

The chain employs TRBV7-2 and TRBJ1-2; maybe TRBD1 (6 bases). Trimming took off 5 bases at V and 8 bases at J, with 18 bases between the two ends. The germline CDR1 and CDR2 sequences are SGHTA and FQGNSA. The CDR3 contains 14 residues. The CDR3 loop is CASSRSQGRGGYTF. The CDR3 DNA sequence: TGTGCCAGCAGCCGCAGCCAGGGGCGAGGGGGCTACACCTTC.

The rearrangement joins TRBV4-1 to TRBJ1-2; D ambiguous. This CDR3 has 16 amino acids. The germline V gene encodes CDR1 MGHRA and CDR2 YSYEKL. V was shortened by 0 bases and J by 4 bases, with 15 bases between the two germline ends. The CDR3 loop reads CASSQELVKILYGYTF. CDR3 DNA: TGCGCCAGCAGCCAAGAATTGGTCAAGATACTCTATGGCTACACCTTC.

The V call is TRBV6-5, the J call TRBJ1-4; TRBD1 matches 10 bases. V dropped 2 bases and J dropped 8; count of bases not matched to a gene: 8. CDR3 length equals 16 residues. Germline V gene sequence: CDR1 MNHEY, CDR2 SVGAGI. The CDR3 reads CASSYTPGQGQEKLFF. The CDR3, as DNA: TGTGCCAGCAGTTACACACCGGGACAGGGGCAAGAAAAACTGTTTTTT.

The rearrangement uses TRBV4-1 and TRBJ1-2; TRBD1 matches 9 bases. This CDR3 has 17 amino acids. The V and J ends lost 4 bases and 3 bases, in that order; junction bases with no gene match: 12. Germline V gives CDR1 MGHRA, CDR2 YSYEKL. CDR3 sequence: CASSPGGQGGLDYGYTF. In DNA form, the CDR3 reads TGCGCCAGCAGCCCTGGGGGACAGGGAGGATTGGACTATGGCTACACCTTC.

The chain employs TRBV7-9 and TRBJ1-4; D not certain. Germline V gives CDR1 SEHNR, CDR2 FQNEAQ (reference sequence). The CDR3 contains 14 residues. V was trimmed by 5 bases and J by 8 bases, leaving 15 bases between them. The CDR3 spells CASSPNPGTEKLFF. CDR3 nucleotide sequence: TGTGCCAGCAGCCCGAACCCGGGAACAGAAAAACTGTTTTTT.

The gene calls are TRBV6-4 and TRBJ1-5; D unresolved. Germline CDR1 and CDR2: MRHNA and SNTAGT. V gave up 3 bases and J gave up 7 bases, with 10 bases separating them. The CDR3 has 13 amino acids. In DNA form, the CDR3 reads TGTGCCAGCAGTGATGGAGGGCAGCAGCCCCAGCATTTT. Its protein product is CASSDGGQQPQHF.

The chain is built from TRBV19 and TRBJ2-2, with TRBD2 matching over 7 bases. The CDR3 contains 14 residues. V shed 10 bases and J 1 base; nucleotides not matched to a gene: 6. The germline V gene has CDR1 LNHDA and CDR2 SQIVND (reference sequence). CDR3: CATKASGNTGELFF. The CDR3 DNA sequence: TGTGCCACCAAGGCTAGCGGGAACACCGGGGAGCTGTTTTTT.

The rearrangement uses TRBV27 and TRBJ1-6, with D perhaps matching TRBD1 (5 bases). CDR1 and CDR2 from the germline V gene are MNHEY and SMNVEV (reference sequence). This CDR3 contains 14 residues. The V end was cut by 8 bases, the J end by 4 bases, with 12 bases between. CDR3 coding DNA: TGTGCCAGCGGGTGGGGGGGATATAATTCACCCCTCCACTTT. Amino acid sequence: CASGWGGYNSPLHF.